Each of the 9 T cell receptor beta chains below was sequenced from the same sample in a study of T cells in women clearing cervical HPV infection. Produced via immunoSEQ multiplex PCR; TCRdb's table is partial and in-frame only. The sample data list about 39,000 clones. Sequenced: blood buffy coat. The receptors shown here come from a woman between 18 and 69 years old with a cervical HPV16 infection that either progressed to CIN3+ or cleared (not recorded which).

To note about this clone: The read ends 3 residues shy of where the CDR3 ends; the end is completed using the germline J gene. The gene calls are TRBV6-4 and TRBJ2-5; D is unclear. CDR1 is MRHNA, CDR2 SNTAGT, per germline. The CDR3 totals 14 residues. V lost 9 bases, J lost 2 bases, and 16 bases lay in between. CDR3 sequence: CARSPRRLQETQYF. The CDR3 bases that were read are TGTGCCAGGAGCCCTAGGAGACTTCAAGAGACC.

By frequency, this clone is medium-sized. The DNA read from the CDR3 is TGTGCCATCAGTGAGCCGACCGGGACAGGGTCCACCGGGGAG. It codes for CAISEPTGTGSTGE. In full, the CDR3 is CAISEPTGTGSTGELFF. V is TRBV10-3 and J is TRBJ2-2; TRBD1 matches 9 bases. The sequence runs out 3 residues before the end of the CDR3; the remainder is reconstructed from the germline J gene. The CDR3 runs to 17 residues. Losses at the gene ends were 2 bases for V and 4 bases for J; bases not matched to a gene: 8. From germline, CDR1 is ENHRY and CDR2 SYGVKD.

A note on this clone: The missing CDR3 end, 3 residues past where the read stops, is filled in from the germline J gene. The rearrangement uses TRBV6-1 and TRBJ2-3; 7 bases are a match to TRBD1. This CDR3 region has 14 residues. The V gene's germline CDR1 is MNHNS and CDR2 SASEGT. V gave up 4 bases and J gave up 4 bases; unmatched junction bases: 5. CDR3 DNA, as far as it was read: TGTGCCAGCAGTGGACAGGGTGCGGCAGATACG. The encoded protein is CASSGQGAADT. The whole CDR3 protein reads CASSGQGAADTQYF.

CDR3 region: CASSEDEGENQPQHF. The covered CDR3 bases are TGTGCCAGCAGTGAAGATGAAGGGGAGAATCAGCCC. This sequence joins TRBV6-1 and TRBJ1-5, with D tentatively TRBD1 (5 bases). Read sequence stops 3 residues before the CDR3 end, and the germline J gene provides the missing end. With 1 base removed from V and 4 bases from J, the gap between germline ends came to 11 bases. CDR3 length equals 15 residues. CDR1 and CDR2 (germline): MNHNS, SASEGT.

With regard to this clone: The read terminates 3 residues before the CDR3 end, so the remaining end is supplied by the germline J gene. The chain has TRBV20-1 and TRBJ2-7, with a weak D call TRBD1 (6 bases). CDR3 size: 13 residues. Trimming cost V 1 base and J 5 bases, with 12 bases left between them. Germline V gene data show CDR1 as DFQATT and CDR2 as SNEGSKA (reference sequence). This chain's CDR3 is CSARGGGRNEQYF. The part of the CDR3 DNA that was read is TGCAGTGCTAGAGGAGGGGGAAGGAACGAG.

Of note for this clone: Read data end 3 residues before the CDR3 end; the end is taken from the germline J gene. The chain combines TRBV19 with TRBJ1-5, with 11 bases identical to TRBD1. Trimming at V came to 4 bases and at J to 5 bases, leaving 7 bases not matched to a gene. Germline-derived CDR1 and CDR2 are LNHDA and SQIVND (reference sequence). This CDR3 region has 16 residues. CDR3 region: CASSKRGQGVDQPQHF. The CDR3 DNA, read in part, is TGTGCCAGTAGTAAGAGGGGACAGGGGGTAGATCAGCCC.

Of note for this clone: The sequenced fragment ends 3 residues before the CDR3 boundary, so the rest is inferred from the germline J gene. The V and J genes are TRBV19 and TRBJ1-6, with 7 bases lining up with TRBD1. V dropped 9 bases and J dropped 6; count of bases not matched to a gene: 5. The length of the CDR3 is 13 residues. The V gene's germline CDR1 is LNHDA and CDR2 SQIVND (reference sequence). CDR3 DNA, as far as it was read: TGTGCCAGCCAGACAGGGTTTAATTCACCC. Translating gives CASQTGFNSP. The entire CDR3 reads CASQTGFNSPLHF.

As for this clone: Read sequence stops 3 residues before the CDR3 end, and the germline J gene provides the missing end. V gene TRBV6-1 combines with J gene TRBJ1-1; no definite D call. Germline CDR1 reads MNHNS; CDR2 reads SASEGT. This CDR3 is 13 amino acids long. The V gene lost 0 bases and the J gene lost 5 bases, with 7 bases spanning the gap. The CDR3 here is CASSEARGTEAFF. The DNA read from the CDR3 is TGTGCCAGCAGTGAAGCGCGGGGTACTGAA.

As for this clone: The DNA ends 3 residues before the CDR3 does, and the rest of the CDR3 is filled in from the germline J gene. The J gene is TRBJ1-1, the V gene TRBV5-1; 8 positions match TRBD1. The CDR3 has 15 amino acids. Germline V gene sequence: CDR1 SGHRS, CDR2 YFSETQ. V lost 0 bases, J lost 5 bases, and 6 bases stayed unmatched. The covered CDR3 bases are TGCGCCAGCAGCTTGGATACAGGGGGGGGGACTGAA. Translating it yields CASSLDTGGGTE. The whole CDR3 protein is CASSLDTGGGTEAFF. The full variable domain, in which reference TRBV5-1 and TRBJ1-1 provide the parts outside the CDR3, is KAGVTQTPRYLIKTRGQQVTLSCSPISGHRSVSWYQQTPGQGLQFLFEYFSETQRNKGNFPGRFSGRQFSNSRSEMNVSTLELGDSALYLCASSLDTGGGTEAFFGQGTRLTVV.